The 9 T cell receptor beta chains given below trace back to one sample, sequenced in a study of type 1 regulatory T cells. One entry per CDR3 protein, called by TCRdb with MiXCR from the reads. The sample lists 14,000 to 15,000 distinct CDR3 sequences; 12% to 15% were seen once. Antigens of these TCRs are unknown. Sequences were obtained from cultured T cells, either the whole culture or a sorted T cell fraction (not recorded which). These receptors were collected from a human donor in good health.

This clonotype was counted ten times or more. This chain uses TRBV5-1 with TRBJ1-1, with D perhaps matching TRBD1 (5 bases). This CDR3 spans 14 amino acids. Per the germline V gene, CDR1 is SGHRS and CDR2 is YFSETQ. Trimming pared 4 bases from V and 1 base from J, leaving 11 bases between. In DNA form, the CDR3 reads TGCGCCAGCAGCGGGAATACAGGGAACACTGAAGCTTTCTTT. The encoded protein is CASSGNTGNTEAFF.

By share, this clonotype ranks as medium-sized. V gene TRBV10-3 combines with J gene TRBJ2-5, with 7 positions matching TRBD1. This CDR3 region has 14 residues. Germline V lookup: CDR1 ENHRY, CDR2 SYGVKD. After removal of 3 bases from V and 4 bases from J, the junction contained 5 bases not matched to a gene. Here the CDR3 DNA reads TGTGCCATCAGTGATAGTGCAGGGGGAGAGACCCAGTACTTC. Its translation: CAISDSAGGETQYF.

This clonotype showed up just a few times. This rearrangement joins TRBV30 to TRBJ2-5; no clear D. The V gene lost 3 bases and the J gene lost 7 bases, with 9 bases spanning the gap. CDR3 length: 11 amino acids. CDR1 is GTSNPN, CDR2 SVGIG, per germline (reference sequence). CDR3 residues: CAWRSTVTQYF. The CDR3 DNA follows: TGTGCCTGGAGATCCACCGTGACCCAGTACTTC.

This clonotype was recorded many times. The chain uses TRBV3-1 and TRBJ2-1; D not certain. CDR1 LGHDT and CDR2 YNNKEL come from the germline V gene (reference sequence). The CDR3 has 13 amino acids. Trimming took 4 bases from V and 6 from J, leaving 10 bases between them. CDR3: CASSRSLSNEQFF. The CDR3, as DNA: TGTGCCAGCAGCCGGTCCCTGAGCAATGAGCAGTTCTTC.

This clonotype occurred many times. This sequence joins TRBV5-6 and TRBJ1-6, with 7 bases lining up with TRBD1. With V trimmed by 4 bases and J by 0 bases, 4 bases remained unmatched. The CDR3 is made up of 16 amino acids. Germline V gives CDR1 SGHDT, CDR2 YYEEEE. This CDR3 reads CASSGDSSSYNSPLHF. Here the CDR3 DNA reads TGTGCCAGCAGCGGGGACAGCAGCTCCTATAATTCACCCCTCCACTTT.

Only a few counts were recorded for this clonotype. The chain couples TRBV12-3 or TRBV12-4 to TRBJ2-2; 8 bases match TRBD1. The CDR3 is made up of 17 amino acids. V shed 5 bases, J shed 5 bases, and the junction held 13 bases outside the gene matches. The CDR3 loop is CASSLITGGIKTGELFF. In nucleotides, the CDR3 is TGTGCCAGCAGTCTGATTACAGGGGGAATAAAGACCGGGGAGCTGTTTTTT.

V usage is TRBV20-1 and J usage is TRBJ2-3; TRBD2 might be the D (5 bases). The CDR3 has 15 residues. The V end lost 7 bases, the J end lost 0 bases, and 17 bases lay between the germline ends. CDR1 DFQATT and CDR2 SNEGSKA come from the germline V gene (reference sequence). CDR3 sequence (DNA): TGCAGTGGCGCATTAGCGTCGCCTAGCACAGATACGCAGTATTTT. It encodes CSGALASPSTDTQYF.

This clonotype showed up many times. V usage is TRBV24-1 and J usage is TRBJ2-1; 7 bases match TRBD2. Germline loops: CDR1 KGHDR, CDR2 SFDVKD. With V trimmed by 5 bases and J by 9 bases, 6 bases remained unmatched. The CDR3 is 13 residues long. The DNA of the CDR3 is TGTGCCACCAGTGGTCCAGCGGGACTTGAGCAGTTCTTC. This encodes CATSGPAGLEQFF.

The V and J genes are TRBV7-9 and TRBJ1-5; 7 bases fit TRBD1. With 5 bases clipped from V and 0 bases from J, the junction kept 4 bases outside the gene matches. This CDR3 spans 15 amino acids. CDR1 and CDR2 (germline): SEHNR, FQNEAQ (reference sequence). CDR3 coding DNA: TGTGCCAGCAGCCATGGACAGGATAGCAATCAGCCCCAGCATTTT. Translation gives CASSHGQDSNQPQHF.